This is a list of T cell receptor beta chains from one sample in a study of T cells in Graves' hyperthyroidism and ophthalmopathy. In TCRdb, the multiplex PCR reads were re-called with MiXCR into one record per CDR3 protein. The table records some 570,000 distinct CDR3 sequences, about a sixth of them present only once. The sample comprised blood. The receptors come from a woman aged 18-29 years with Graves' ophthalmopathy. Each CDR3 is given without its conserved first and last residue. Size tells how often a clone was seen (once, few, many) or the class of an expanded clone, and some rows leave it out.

CDR3aa: ASSWNRGGGETQY
v_gene: TRBV28
abundance: many
j_gene: TRBJ2-5
len: 13

CDR3aa: ASSPDGGVAQH
v_gene: TRBV7-9
abundance: -
j_gene: TRBJ1-5
len: 11

CDR3aa: ASSWGLAGVEQY
v_gene: TRBV12-3/TRBV12-4
abundance: many
j_gene: TRBJ2-7
len: 12

CDR3aa: SARTSAGTDTQY
v_gene: TRBV20-1
abundance: -
j_gene: TRBJ2-3
len: 12

CDR3aa: SAMGSGTNQPQH
v_gene: TRBV20-1
abundance: many
j_gene: TRBJ1-5
len: 12

CDR3aa: ATSREPGAETQY
v_gene: TRBV15
abundance: few
j_gene: TRBJ2-5
len: 12

CDR3aa: ASSPGANVLT
v_gene: TRBV7-2
abundance: many
j_gene: TRBJ2-6
len: 10

CDR3aa: ASSGSGTGTYQPQH
v_gene: TRBV2
abundance: -
j_gene: TRBJ1-5
len: 14

CDR3aa: ASSLSKPDSASSYNEQF
v_gene: TRBV27
abundance: many
j_gene: TRBJ2-1
len: 17

CDR3aa: ASSSQDTGELF
v_gene: TRBV5-6
abundance: few
j_gene: TRBJ2-2
len: 11

CDR3aa: ASGFSLDRLNTGELF
v_gene: TRBV12-5
abundance: many
j_gene: TRBJ2-2
len: 15

CDR3aa: ASSIDDSGRRRNEQF
v_gene: TRBV19
abundance: -
j_gene: TRBJ2-1
len: 15

CDR3aa: ASSLIGQGATGYGYT
v_gene: TRBV28
abundance: once
j_gene: TRBJ1-2
len: 15

CDR3aa: SATSAQGRGEQY
v_gene: TRBV20-1
abundance: many
j_gene: TRBJ2-7
len: 12

CDR3aa: SVEAGQGDYGYT
v_gene: TRBV29-1
abundance: many
j_gene: TRBJ1-2
len: 12